This T cell receptor beta chain was profiled in a study of T cell responses to AZD1222 COVID-19 vaccine (dated by TCRdb to about 2021). Study-level background: TCR sequencing was performed for 230 to 250 trial participants, of whom some 200 were given two doses of AZD1222 and around 26 were given two doses of MenACWY control vaccine. Enrollment into the trials was organized by age into subgroups of 18-55, 56-69 and 70-plus years, and those subgroups contained roughly 140, 27 and 60 TCR-sequenced participants, respectively. Study-level results and caveats: Only five or six AZD1222 recipients were SARS-CoV-2 seropositive at baseline, limiting conclusions about previously exposed vaccinees. Because no day 14 peak-response samples were available, repertoires were characterized only after the peak T cell response. After two AZD1222 doses, both the breadth and the depth of spike-specific TCRs were significantly higher than at day 0 and than in MenACWY recipients. The whole spike protein was spanned by vaccine-associated CD4 TCRs, and dominant responses were seen in regions 160-218 and 743-854. In the small 56-69-year group, the increase in depth fell short of significance, most likely because of low power. Participants were mostly white British, with more females than males. The authors suggested clonal diversity may have been underestimated. Epitopes outside the regions mutated in the B.1.351 and B.1.1.7 variants were reportedly recognized by nearly half of the unique spike-specific TCRs.

The germline V gene provides CDR1 MRHNA and CDR2 SNTAGT. The CDR3, from cysteine to phenylalanine, totals 14 residues. This entry keeps only the CDR3 DNA: 42 bases, framed from base 1. V sheds 3 bases and J sheds 1 base, leaving 9 bases between their ends. The time point label corresponds to: about 28 days (+/-7) after the second vaccine dose. AZD1222 recipients given second doses at about 4 weeks or at about 12 weeks were pooled, since spike-specific TCR depth and breadth were not found to differ between the two schedules. Vaccinee samples were obtained from the UK trials COV001 and COV002, which included a single-blind randomized controlled phase 2/3 trial of AZD1222 (ChAdOx1 nCoV-19) in healthy adults. Trial participant PBMC samples were collected at day 0 and day 28 after the second dose for TCRbeta chain sequencing. The CDR3 regions of human TCRbeta chains were analyzed by immunosequencing. In the source study's methods: TCRs in the repertoires were matched against a reference library of SARS-CoV-2-specific TCRs that had been generated with the MIRA antigen-specificity platform. Breadth was defined as the fraction of unique TCRs that were SARS-CoV-2-associated, and depth was defined as the fraction of total T cells that were SARS-CoV-2-associated. Using the MIRA data, each spike-specific TCR was assigned both to the spike region to which the TCR was reactive and to a CD4 or CD8 class. Log10-transformed breadth and depth values were compared by one-way ANOVA with Sidak's multiple comparisons tests. TCRdb mirrors the immuneACCESS table, restricted to in-frame sequences. Some clones are absent from its copies; in checked studies, under half trace to an unresolved V gene, and the reason for the others is unknown. V and J calls and clone size come straight from that table; D and trimming were deduced from the DNA. This sample has about 180,000 clones in its table, and under 95% of those were observed once. The ten most abundant clones make up 1.5% to 2% of the sample.

This clone was counted a few times. The antigen this receptor binds is unknown. There are no base qualities to consult, and no much larger clone falls within one base. Sequenced here: peripheral blood, sampled 28 days after the second AZD1222 dose. The TCR comes from an adult who received the AZD1222 COVID-19 vaccine. The chain joins TRBV6-4 to TRBJ1-1; TRBD1 might be the D gene, on 5 matching bases. The CDR3 region: CASSESGGNTEAFF. The bases are TGTGCCAGCAGTGAATCCGGGGGGAACACTGAAGCTTTCTTT.